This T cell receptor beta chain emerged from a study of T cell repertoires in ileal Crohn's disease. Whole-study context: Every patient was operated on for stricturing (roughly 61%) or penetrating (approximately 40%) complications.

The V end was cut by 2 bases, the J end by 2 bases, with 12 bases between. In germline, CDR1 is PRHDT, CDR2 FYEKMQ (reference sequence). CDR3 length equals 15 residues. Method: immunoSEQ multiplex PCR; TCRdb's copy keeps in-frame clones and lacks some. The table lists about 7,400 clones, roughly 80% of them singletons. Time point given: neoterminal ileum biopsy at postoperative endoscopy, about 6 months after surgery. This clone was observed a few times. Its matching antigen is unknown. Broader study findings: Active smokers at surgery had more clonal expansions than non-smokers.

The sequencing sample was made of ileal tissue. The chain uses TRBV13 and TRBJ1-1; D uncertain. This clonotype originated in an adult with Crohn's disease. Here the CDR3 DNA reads TGTGCCAGCAGCTTATGGAGAGTAAAAAACACTGAAGCTTTCTTT. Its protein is CASSLWRVKNTEAFF.